This T cell receptor beta chain was obtained from a study of T cell changes during pregnancy in multiple sclerosis. TCRdb keeps only in-frame clones here, not all; method: immunoSEQ multiplex PCR. The sample lists 65,000 to 95,000 clones, about 93% occurring once. Germline V gives CDR1 LNHDA, CDR2 SQIVND (reference sequence). V was clipped by 7 bases and J by 4 bases; unmatched bases: 8. The length of the CDR3 is 14 residues. The rearrangement uses TRBV19 and TRBJ2-3; 7 bases map to TRBD2. The receptor's source is a female donor in good health, enrolled as a control in a pregnancy study. This sample comprised peripheral blood, obtained after pregnancy. The CDR3 DNA reads as TGTGCCAGTAAGGAAGCGGGACTCTCAGATACGCAGTATTTT. As protein: CASKEAGLSDTQYF.